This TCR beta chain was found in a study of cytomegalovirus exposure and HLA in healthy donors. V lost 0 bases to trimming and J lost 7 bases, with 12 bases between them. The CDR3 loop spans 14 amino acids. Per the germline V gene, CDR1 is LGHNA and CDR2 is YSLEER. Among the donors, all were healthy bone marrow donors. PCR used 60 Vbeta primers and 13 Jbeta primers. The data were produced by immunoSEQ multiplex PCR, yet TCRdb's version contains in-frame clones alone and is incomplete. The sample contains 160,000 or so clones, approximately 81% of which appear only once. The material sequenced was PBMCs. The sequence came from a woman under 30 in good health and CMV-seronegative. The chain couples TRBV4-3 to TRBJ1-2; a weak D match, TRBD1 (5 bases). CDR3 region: CASSQDVGVRGYTF. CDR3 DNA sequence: TGCGCCAGCAGCCAAGACGTAGGGGTGCGTGGCTACACCTTC.